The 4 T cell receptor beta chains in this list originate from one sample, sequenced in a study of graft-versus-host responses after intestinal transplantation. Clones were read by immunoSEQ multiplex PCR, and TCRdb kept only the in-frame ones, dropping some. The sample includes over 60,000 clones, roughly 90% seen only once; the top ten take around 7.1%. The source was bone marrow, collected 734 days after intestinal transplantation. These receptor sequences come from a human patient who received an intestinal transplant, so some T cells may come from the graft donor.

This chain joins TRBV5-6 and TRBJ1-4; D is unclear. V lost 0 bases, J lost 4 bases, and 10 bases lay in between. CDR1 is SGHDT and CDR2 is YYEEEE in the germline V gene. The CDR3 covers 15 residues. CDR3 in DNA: TGTGCCAGCAGCTTGGGTGGTACGGATAATGAAAAACTGTTTTTT. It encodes CASSLGGTDNEKLFF.

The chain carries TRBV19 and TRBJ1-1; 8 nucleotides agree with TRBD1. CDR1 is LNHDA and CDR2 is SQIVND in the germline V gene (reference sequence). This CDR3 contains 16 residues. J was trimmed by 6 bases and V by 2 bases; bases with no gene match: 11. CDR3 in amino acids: CASSIRVGQGGAEAFF. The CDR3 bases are TGTGCCAGTAGTATACGAGTCGGACAGGGAGGGGCTGAAGCTTTCTTT.

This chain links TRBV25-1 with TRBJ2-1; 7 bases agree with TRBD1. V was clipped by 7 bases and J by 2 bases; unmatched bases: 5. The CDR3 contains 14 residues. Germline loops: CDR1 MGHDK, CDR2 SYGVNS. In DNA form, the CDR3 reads TGTGCCAGCACCCCCGGGACAGCCTACAATGAGCAGTTCTTC. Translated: CASTPGTAYNEQFF.

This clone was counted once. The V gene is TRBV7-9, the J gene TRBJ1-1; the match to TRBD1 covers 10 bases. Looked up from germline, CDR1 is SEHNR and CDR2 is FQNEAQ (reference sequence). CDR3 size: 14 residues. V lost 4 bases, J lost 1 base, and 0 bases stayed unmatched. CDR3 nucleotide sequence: TGTGCCAGCAGCTGGACAGGGGGGAACACTGAAGCTTTCTTT. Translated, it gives CASSWTGGNTEAFF.